In its sample, the clone carrying this T cell receptor (beta chain) was seen once. Its antigen is still unknown. These data originate in a study of CD8+ T cells in alopecia areata. Study-level background: Tofacitinib therapy lasting 6 to 18 months was followed by 6 months off drug. Findings and limits, study-wide: When scalp samples are sequenced, resident alphabeta T cells of normal skin are also captured.

RNA extraction and reverse transcription yielded cDNA as sequencing template. Clones were read by immunoSEQ multiplex PCR, and TCRdb kept only the in-frame ones, dropping some. The data hold 100,000 to 150,000 clones, with roughly 50% observed a single time. Treatment defined: oral pan-JAK inhibitor, 5-10 mg twice daily. CDR3 size: 15 residues. Trimming at V came to 3 bases and at J to 4 bases, leaving 9 bases not matched to a gene. This chain connects TRBV23-1 to TRBJ2-7, with 7 bases aligning to TRBD2. TRBV23-1 is sorted into the ORF group, with uncertain function. The starting material was CD8+ T cells sorted from blood, obtained at week 4, from a patient treated with tofacitinib. The sequence was collected from a human donor with alopecia areata. CDR3 protein: CASSQWAGVEYEQYF. DNA of the CDR3: TGCGCCAGCAGTCAGTGGGCGGGGGTAGAATACGAGCAGTACTTC.